The subject of this entry is one T cell receptor beta chain. The CDR3 spans 13 residues. Trimming took 5 bases from V and 1 from J, leaving 9 bases between them. Germline V lookup: CDR1 MNHEY, CDR2 SVGAGI. Authors' methods: Amplifying reference gene primers gave estimates of nucleated cell counts. Here immunoSEQ multiplex PCR was the method, and the copy in TCRdb shows in-frame clones only, minus some. The D gene and trimming were derived from the DNA, and the V and J assignments and clone size from that table. Counted here are roughly 80,000 clones, about four fifths occurring once; the ten biggest clones make up around 9.7%. The source of the sample is a study of blood T cell repertoires in COVID-19. Study-level background: The United States, Italy and Spain provided the acute and convalescent COVID-19 samples.

The sequenced sample consisted of peripheral blood. The V and J genes are TRBV6-5 and TRBJ2-7; D is uncertain. This TCR derives from a human donor in a cohort sampled during active COVID-19. The DNA of the CDR3 is TGTGCCAGCAGTCCCCGACTGTCCTACGAGCAGTACTTC. Translated, it gives CASSPRLSYEQYF.